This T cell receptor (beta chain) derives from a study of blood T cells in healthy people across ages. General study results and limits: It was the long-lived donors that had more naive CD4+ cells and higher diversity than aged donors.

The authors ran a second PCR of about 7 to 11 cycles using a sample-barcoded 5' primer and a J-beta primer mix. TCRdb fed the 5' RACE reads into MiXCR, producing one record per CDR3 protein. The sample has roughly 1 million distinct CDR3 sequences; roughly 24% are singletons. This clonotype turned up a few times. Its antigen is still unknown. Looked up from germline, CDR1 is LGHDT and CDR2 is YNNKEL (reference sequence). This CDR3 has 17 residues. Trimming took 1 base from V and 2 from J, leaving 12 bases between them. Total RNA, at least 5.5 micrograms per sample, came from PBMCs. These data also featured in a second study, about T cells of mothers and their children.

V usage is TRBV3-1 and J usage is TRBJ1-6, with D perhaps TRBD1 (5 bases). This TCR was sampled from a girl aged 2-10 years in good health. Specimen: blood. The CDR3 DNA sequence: TGTGCCAGCAGCCAAGGTATCTGGGGGGCCTATAATTCACCCCTCCACTTT. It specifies CASSQGIWGAYNSPLHF.